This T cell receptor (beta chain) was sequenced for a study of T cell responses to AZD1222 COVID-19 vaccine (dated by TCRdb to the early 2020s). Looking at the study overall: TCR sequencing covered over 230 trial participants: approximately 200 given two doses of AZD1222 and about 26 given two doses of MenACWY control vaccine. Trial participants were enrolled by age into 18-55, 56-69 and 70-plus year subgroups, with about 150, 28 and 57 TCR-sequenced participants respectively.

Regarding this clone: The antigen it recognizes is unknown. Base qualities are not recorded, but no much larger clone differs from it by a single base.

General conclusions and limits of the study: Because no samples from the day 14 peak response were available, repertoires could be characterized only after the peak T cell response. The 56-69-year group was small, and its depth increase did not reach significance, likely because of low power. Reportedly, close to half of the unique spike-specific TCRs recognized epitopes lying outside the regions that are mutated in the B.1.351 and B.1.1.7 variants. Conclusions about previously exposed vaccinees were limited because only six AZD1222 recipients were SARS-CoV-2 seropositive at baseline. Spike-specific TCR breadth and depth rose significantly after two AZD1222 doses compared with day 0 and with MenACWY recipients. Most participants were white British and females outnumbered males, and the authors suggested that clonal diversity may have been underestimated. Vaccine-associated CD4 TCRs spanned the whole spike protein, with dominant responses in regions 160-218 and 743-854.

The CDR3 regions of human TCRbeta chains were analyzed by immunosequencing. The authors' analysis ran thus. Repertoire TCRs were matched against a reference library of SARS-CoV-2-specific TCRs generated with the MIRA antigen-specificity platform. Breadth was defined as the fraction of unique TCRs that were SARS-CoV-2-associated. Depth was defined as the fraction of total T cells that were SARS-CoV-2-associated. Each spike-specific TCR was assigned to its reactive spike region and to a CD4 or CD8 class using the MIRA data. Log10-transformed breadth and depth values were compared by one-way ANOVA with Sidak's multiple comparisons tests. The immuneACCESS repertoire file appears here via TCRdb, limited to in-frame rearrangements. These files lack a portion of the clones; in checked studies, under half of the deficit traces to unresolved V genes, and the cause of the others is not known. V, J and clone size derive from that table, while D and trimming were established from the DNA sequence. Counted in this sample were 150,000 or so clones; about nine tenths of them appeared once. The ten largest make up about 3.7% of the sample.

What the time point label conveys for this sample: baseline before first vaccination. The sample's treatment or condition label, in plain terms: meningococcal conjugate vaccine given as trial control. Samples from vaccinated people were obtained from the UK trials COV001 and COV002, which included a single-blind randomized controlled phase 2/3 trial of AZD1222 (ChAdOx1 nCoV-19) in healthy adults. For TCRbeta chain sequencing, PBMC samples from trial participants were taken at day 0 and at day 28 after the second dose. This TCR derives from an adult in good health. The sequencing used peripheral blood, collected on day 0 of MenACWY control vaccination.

This receptor carries the CDR3 CASSLRRGQPQHF. The bases are TGTGCCAGCAGCCTCCGGCGGGGTCAGCCCCAGCATTTT. The chain is made from TRBV7-2 and TRBJ1-5, with no reliable assignment of the D segment. The germline V gene encodes CDR1 SGHTA and CDR2 FQGNSA. The CDR3 has 13 amino acids, counting the end cysteine and phenylalanine. The kept DNA is CDR3 alone, 39 bases in frame from the first base. Trimming at the junction amounts to 5 bases on V and 6 bases on J, and the germline ends lie 11 bases apart.